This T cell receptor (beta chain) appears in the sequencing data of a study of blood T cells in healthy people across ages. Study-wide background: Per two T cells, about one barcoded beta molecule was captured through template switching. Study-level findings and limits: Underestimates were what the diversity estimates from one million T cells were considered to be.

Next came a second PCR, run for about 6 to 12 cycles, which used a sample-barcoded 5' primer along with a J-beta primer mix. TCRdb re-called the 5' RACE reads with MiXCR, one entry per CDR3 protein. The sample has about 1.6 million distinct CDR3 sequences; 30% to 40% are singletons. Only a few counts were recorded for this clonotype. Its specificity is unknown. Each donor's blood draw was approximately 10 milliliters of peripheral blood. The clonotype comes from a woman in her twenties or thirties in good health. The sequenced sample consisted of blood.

The CDR3 is CASSPLAGGLQFF. The CDR3 DNA reads TGTGCCAGCAGCCCTCTAGCGGGGGGGTTGCAGTTCTTC. The chain carries TRBV11-2 and TRBJ2-1, with 12 bases lining up with TRBD2. This CDR3 comprises 13 residues. Germline V gene data show CDR1 as SGHAT and CDR2 as FQNNGV. V trimming: 5 bases; J trimming: 12 bases; junction bases outside the gene matches: 5.